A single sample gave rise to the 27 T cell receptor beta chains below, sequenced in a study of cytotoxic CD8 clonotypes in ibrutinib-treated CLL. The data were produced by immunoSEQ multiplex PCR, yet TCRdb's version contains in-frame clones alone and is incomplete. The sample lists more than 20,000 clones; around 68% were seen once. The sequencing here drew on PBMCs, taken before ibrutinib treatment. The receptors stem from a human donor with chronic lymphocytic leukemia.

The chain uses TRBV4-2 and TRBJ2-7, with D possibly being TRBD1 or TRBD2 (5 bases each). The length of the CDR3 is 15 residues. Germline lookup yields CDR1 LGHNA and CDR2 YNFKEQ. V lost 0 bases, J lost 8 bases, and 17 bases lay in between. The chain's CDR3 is CASSQEASGAGQQYF. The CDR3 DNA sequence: TGTGCCAGCAGCCAAGAAGCTTCCGGGGCAGGGCAGCAGTACTTC.

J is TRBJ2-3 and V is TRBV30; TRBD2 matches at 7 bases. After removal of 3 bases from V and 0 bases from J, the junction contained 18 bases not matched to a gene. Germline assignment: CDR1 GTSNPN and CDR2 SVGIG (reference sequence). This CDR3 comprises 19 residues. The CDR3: CAWRESGNGRNSSTDTQYF. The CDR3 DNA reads TGTGCCTGGAGAGAATCGGGTAACGGGAGGAATTCTAGCACAGATACGCAGTATTTT.

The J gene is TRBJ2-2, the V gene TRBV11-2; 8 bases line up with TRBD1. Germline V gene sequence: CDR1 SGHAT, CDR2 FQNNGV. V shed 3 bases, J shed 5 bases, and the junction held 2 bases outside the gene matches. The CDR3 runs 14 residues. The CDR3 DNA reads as TGTGCCAGCAGCTTTACAGGGGGAACCGGGGAGCTGTTTTTT. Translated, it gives CASSFTGGTGELFF.

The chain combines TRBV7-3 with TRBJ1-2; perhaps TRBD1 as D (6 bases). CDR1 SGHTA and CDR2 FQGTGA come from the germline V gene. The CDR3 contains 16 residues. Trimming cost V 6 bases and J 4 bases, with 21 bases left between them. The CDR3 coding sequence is TGTGCCAGCAGTAGAGGGACGGGACAAACGCTCTATGGCTACACCTTC. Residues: CASSRGTGQTLYGYTF.

This CDR3 is CASSETGSKAFF. CDR3 DNA: TGCGCCAGCAGCGAGACAGGGTCTAAAGCTTTCTTT. The chain couples TRBV4-1 to TRBJ1-1, with 7 bases that match TRBD1. Germline CDR1 is MGHRA and CDR2 is YSYEKL. The CDR3 has 12 amino acids. Trimming cost V 5 bases and J 9 bases; bases outside gene matches: 6.

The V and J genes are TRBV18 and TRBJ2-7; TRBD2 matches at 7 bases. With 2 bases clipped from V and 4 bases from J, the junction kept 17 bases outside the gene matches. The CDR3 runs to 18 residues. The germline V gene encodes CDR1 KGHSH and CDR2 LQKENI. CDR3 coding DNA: TGTGCCAGCTCACCAATATCCCTATCCCCGGGACTAACGTACGAGCAGTACTTC. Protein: CASSPISLSPGLTYEQYF.

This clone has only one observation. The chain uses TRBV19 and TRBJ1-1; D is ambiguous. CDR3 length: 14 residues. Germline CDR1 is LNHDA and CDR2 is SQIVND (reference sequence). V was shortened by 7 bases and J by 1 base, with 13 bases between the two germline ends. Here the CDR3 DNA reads TGTGCCAGTACCGGTAGGGTTTCGAACACTGAAGCTTTCTTT. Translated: CASTGRVSNTEAFF. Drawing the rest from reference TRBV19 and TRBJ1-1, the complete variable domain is DGGITQSPKYLFRKEGQNVTLSCEQNLNHDAMYWYRQDPGQGLRLIYYSQIVNDFQKGDIAEGYSVSREKKESFPLTVTSAQKNPTAFYLCASTGRVSNTEAFFGQGTRLTVV.

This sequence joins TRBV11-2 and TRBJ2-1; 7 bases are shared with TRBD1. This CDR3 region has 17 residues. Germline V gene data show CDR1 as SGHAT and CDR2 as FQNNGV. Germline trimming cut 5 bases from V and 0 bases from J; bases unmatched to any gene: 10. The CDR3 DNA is TGTGCCAGCAGCCCAAGAGGGACAGTGACCTCCTACAATGAGCAGTTCTTC. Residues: CASSPRGTVTSYNEQFF.

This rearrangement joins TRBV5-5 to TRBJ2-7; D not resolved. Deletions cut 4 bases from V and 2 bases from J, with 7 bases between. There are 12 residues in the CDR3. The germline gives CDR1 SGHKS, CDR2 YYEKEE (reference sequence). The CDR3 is CASSQQAYEQYF. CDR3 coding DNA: TGTGCCAGCAGCCAGCAGGCCTACGAGCAGTACTTC. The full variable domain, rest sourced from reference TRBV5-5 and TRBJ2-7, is DAGVTQSPTHLIKTRGQQVTLRCSPISGHKSVSWYQQVLGQGPQFIFQYYEKEERGRGNFPDRFSARQFPNYSSELNVNALLLGDSALYLCASSQQAYEQYFGPGTRLTVT.

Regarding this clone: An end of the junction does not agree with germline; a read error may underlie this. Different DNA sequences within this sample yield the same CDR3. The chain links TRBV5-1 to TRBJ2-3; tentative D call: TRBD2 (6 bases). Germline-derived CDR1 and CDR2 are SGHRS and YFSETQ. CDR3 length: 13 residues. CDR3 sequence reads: CASSLTSRDTQYF. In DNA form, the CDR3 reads TGCGCCAGCAGCTTAACTAGCCGAGATACGCAATATTTT.

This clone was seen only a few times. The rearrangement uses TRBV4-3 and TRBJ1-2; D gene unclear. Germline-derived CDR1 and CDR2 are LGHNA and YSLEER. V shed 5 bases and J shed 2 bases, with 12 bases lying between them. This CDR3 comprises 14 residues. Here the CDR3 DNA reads TGCGCCAGCAGCATGATGCATGGGAACTATGGCTACACCTTC. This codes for CASSMMHGNYGYTF.

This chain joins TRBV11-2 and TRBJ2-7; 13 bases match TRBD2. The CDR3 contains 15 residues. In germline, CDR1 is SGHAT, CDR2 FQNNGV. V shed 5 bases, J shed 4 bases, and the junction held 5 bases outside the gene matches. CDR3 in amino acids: CASSPRTSGSYEQYF. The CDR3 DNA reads TGTGCCAGCAGCCCCCGGACTAGCGGGAGTTACGAGCAGTACTTC.

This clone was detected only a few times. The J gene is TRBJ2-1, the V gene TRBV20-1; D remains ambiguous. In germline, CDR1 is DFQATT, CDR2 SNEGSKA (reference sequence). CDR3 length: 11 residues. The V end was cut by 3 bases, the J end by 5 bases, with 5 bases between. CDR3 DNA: TGCAGTGCTAGCGAACACAATGAGCAGTTCTTC. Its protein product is CSASEHNEQFF.

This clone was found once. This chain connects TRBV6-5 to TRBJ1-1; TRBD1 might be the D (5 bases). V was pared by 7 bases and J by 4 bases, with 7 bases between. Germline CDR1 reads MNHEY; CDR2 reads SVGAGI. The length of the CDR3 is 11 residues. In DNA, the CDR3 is TGTGCCAGCACCGGGGGCACTGAAGCTTTCTTT. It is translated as CASTGGTEAFF.

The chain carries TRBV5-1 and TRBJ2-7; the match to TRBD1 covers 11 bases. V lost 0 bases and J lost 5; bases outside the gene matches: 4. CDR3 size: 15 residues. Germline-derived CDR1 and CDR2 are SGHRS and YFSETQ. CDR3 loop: CASSLEGTGGNEQYF. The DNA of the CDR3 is TGCGCCAGCAGCTTGGAAGGGACAGGGGGAAACGAGCAGTACTTC.

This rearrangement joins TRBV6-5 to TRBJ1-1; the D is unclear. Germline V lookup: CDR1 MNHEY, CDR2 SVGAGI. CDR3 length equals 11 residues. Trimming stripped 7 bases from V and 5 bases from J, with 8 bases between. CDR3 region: CASIDGTEAFF. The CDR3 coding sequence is TGTGCCAGCATTGACGGTACTGAAGCTTTCTTT.

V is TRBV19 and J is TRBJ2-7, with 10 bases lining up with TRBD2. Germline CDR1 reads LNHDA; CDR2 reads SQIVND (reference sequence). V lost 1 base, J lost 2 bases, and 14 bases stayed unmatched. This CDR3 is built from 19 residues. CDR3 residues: CASSIVALAGELNTYEQYF. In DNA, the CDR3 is TGTGCCAGTAGTATAGTAGCGCTAGCGGGAGAGCTGAACACCTACGAGCAGTACTTC.

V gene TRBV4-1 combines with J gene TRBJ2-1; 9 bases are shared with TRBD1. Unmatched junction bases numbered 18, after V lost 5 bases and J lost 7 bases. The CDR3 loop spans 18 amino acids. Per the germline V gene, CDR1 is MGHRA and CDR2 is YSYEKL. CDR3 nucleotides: TGCGCCAGCAGCTCCATAAGGACGGGACAGGGAATCGGTAATGAGCAGTTCTTC. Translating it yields CASSSIRTGQGIGNEQFF.

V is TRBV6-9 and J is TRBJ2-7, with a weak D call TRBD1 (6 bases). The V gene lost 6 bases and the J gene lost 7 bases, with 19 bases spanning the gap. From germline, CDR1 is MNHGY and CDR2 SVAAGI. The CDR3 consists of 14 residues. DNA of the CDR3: TGTGCCAGCAGCAGAGACAGGTCTTCAGGGGAGCAGTACTTC. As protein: CASSRDRSSGEQYF.

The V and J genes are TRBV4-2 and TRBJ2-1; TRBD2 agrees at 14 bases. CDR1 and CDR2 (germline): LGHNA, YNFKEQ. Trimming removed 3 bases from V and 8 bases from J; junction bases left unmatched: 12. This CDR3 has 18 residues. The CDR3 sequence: CASSHTGTSGRVGDEQFF. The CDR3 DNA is TGTGCCAGCAGCCACACCGGGACTAGCGGGAGAGTGGGAGATGAGCAGTTCTTC.

The CDR3 coding sequence is TGTGCCAGCAGTTTATTCGAAGGGCAGGGTTGGGGGGCGTCCGGCTACACCTTC. As protein: CASSLFEGQGWGASGYTF. The rearrangement uses TRBV28 and TRBJ1-2; possibly TRBD1 for D (6 bases). The germline gives CDR1 MDHEN, CDR2 SYDVKM. There are 18 residues in the CDR3. V was pared by 1 base and J by 8 bases, with 26 bases between.

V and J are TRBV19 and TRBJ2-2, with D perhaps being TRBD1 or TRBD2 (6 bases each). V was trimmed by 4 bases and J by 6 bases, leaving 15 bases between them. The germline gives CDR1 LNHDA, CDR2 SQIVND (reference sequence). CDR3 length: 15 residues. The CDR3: CASSKARGGAGELFF. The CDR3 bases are TGTGCCAGTAGTAAAGCCAGGGGAGGCGCCGGGGAGCTGTTTTTT.

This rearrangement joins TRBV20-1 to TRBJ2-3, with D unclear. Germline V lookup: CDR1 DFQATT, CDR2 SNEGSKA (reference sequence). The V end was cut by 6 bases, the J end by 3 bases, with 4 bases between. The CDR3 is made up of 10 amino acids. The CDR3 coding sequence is TGCAGTGCCGAGACAGATACGCAGTATTTT. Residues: CSAETDTQYF.

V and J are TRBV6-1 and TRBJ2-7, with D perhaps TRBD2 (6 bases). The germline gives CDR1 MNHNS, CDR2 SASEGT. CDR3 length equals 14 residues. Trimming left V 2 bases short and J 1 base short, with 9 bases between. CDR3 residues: CASSERDFSYEQYF. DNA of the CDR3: TGTGCCAGCAGTGAAAGGGACTTTTCCTACGAGCAGTACTTC.

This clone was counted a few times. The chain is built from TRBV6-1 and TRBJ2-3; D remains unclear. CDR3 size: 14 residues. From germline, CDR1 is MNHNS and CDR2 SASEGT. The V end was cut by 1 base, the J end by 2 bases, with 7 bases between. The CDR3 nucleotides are TGTGCCAGCAGTGAAGGTCCTTCCACAGATACGCAGTATTTT. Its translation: CASSEGPSTDTQYF.

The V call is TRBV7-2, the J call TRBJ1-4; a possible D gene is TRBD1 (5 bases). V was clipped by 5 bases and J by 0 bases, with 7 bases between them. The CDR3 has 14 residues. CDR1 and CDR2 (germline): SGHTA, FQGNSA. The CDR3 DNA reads TGTGCCAGCAGCCCGACAGCAACTAATGAAAAACTGTTTTTT. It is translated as CASSPTATNEKLFF.

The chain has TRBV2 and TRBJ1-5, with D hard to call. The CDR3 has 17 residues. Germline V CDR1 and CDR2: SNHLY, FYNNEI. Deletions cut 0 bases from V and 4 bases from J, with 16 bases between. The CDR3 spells CASSEALGPRSNQPQHF. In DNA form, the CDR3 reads TGTGCCAGCAGTGAAGCGCTCGGTCCCAGGTCTAATCAGCCCCAGCATTTT.